The 27 T cell receptor beta chains in this list originate from one sample, sequenced in a study of T-cell reconstitution after alpha-beta-depleted transplantation in children. It was with unique molecular identifiers that the TCRbeta library was prepared. TCRdb itself ran the PCR reads through MiXCR, one entry per CDR3 protein. Here the sample spans almost 250,000 distinct CDR3 sequences, under 30% being singletons. The material sequenced was PBMCs, taken before TCRalphabeta/CD19-depleted stem cell transplant. These TCRs come from a girl aged 2-10 years with Fanconi anemia, due to receive a stem cell transplant.

This clonotype was counted many times. The chain joins TRBV7-6 to TRBJ1-5, with a tentative D call TRBD1 (6 bases). Germline CDR1 reads SGHVS; CDR2 reads FNYEAQ. Trimming shortened V by 0 bases and J by 5 bases, and 14 bases separated the two germline ends. The CDR3 is 16 amino acids. Here the CDR3 reads CASSLAQGEGDQPQHF. The CDR3 nucleotides read TGTGCCAGCAGCTTAGCGCAAGGGGAGGGGGATCAGCCCCAGCATTTT.

The CDR3 region has the DNA TGCAGCGTTGAAGCTTCCGGGACAGCCCGATCTATGAACACTGAAGCTTTCTTT. Protein product: CSVEASGTARSMNTEAFF. The J gene is TRBJ1-1, the V gene TRBV29-1, with 7 positions matching TRBD1. The CDR3 is made up of 18 amino acids. The V gene's germline CDR1 is SQVTM and CDR2 ANQGSEA. Trimming removed 1 base from V and 0 bases from J; junction bases left unmatched: 14.

V is TRBV7-7 and J is TRBJ2-2; tentative D call: TRBD1 (5 bases). V lost 5 bases and J 0 bases, leaving 7 bases between the germline ends. This CDR3 has 14 amino acids. Germline lookup yields CDR1 SSHAT and CDR2 FNYEAQ (reference sequence). The CDR3 loop reads CASSRQPNTGELFF. The DNA for the CDR3 is TGTGCCAGCAGCCGACAGCCGAACACCGGGGAGCTGTTTTTT.

J is TRBJ2-3 and V is TRBV4-2, with TRBD2 matching over 8 bases. Germline CDR1 is LGHNA and CDR2 is YNFKEQ. J gave up 2 bases and V 7 bases, and 11 bases lay outside the gene matches. The CDR3 has 16 amino acids. CDR3 bases: TGTGCCAGCAAATTAACCGCGGGGGGACTCACAGATACGCAGTATTTT. Its translation: CASKLTAGGLTDTQYF.

The genes are TRBV30 and TRBJ2-7, with D possibly TRBD2 on 6 matching bases. Per germline, CDR1 GTSNPN and CDR2 SVGIG (reference sequence). The CDR3 spans 13 residues. Trimming removed 0 bases from V and 7 bases from J, with 13 bases in between. The CDR3 DNA follows: TGTGCCTGGAGTGTACCCCCTAGCGAGGAGCAGTACTTC. This codes for CAWSVPPSEEQYF.

CDR3 sequence: CASWWLADLSYEQYF. The CDR3, as DNA: TGTGCCAGCTGGTGGCTAGCGGACCTCTCCTACGAGCAGTACTTC. This chain joins TRBV2 and TRBJ2-7; 7 nucleotides line up with TRBD2. V lost 8 bases and J lost 0; bases outside the gene matches: 10. The CDR3 contains 15 residues. Germline CDR1 and CDR2: SNHLY and FYNNEI.

This clonotype turned up a few times. The chain couples TRBV29-1 to TRBJ1-1; 7 positions agree with TRBD1. The CDR3 totals 14 residues. The J segment lost 1 base and the V segment lost 6 bases, leaving 8 bases of the junction unmatched. Germline-derived CDR1 and CDR2 are SQVTM and ANQGSEA. CDR3 bases: TGCAGCGTCTTCGACAGGGTAGGGAACACTGAAGCTTTCTTT. Its protein product is CSVFDRVGNTEAFF.

V is TRBV7-8 and J is TRBJ2-1, with 12 bases identical to TRBD2. This CDR3 contains 14 residues. Germline loops: CDR1 SGHVS, CDR2 FQNEAQ. Trimming cost V 5 bases and J 8 bases; bases outside gene matches: 4. The CDR3 DNA is TGTGCCAGCAGCCGGACTAGCGGGGACGATGAGCAGTTCTTC. Protein: CASSRTSGDDEQFF.

The rearrangement links TRBV11-2 to TRBJ1-4, with TRBD1 matching over 11 bases. This CDR3 is built from 17 residues. The J segment lost 7 bases and the V segment lost 5 bases, leaving 12 bases of the junction unmatched. From germline, CDR1 is SGHAT and CDR2 FQNNGV. This chain's CDR3 is CASSIRPPGQGGEKLFF. CDR3 DNA: TGTGCCAGCAGCATTAGACCCCCGGGACAGGGGGGTGAAAAACTGTTTTTT.

The chain couples TRBV19 to TRBJ1-5; no firm D call. With 7 bases removed from V and 0 bases from J, the gap between germline ends came to 13 bases. The length of the CDR3 is 15 residues. From germline, CDR1 is LNHDA and CDR2 SQIVND (reference sequence). CDR3 residues: CASTYTPDSNQPQHF. Here the CDR3 DNA reads TGTGCCAGTACTTATACCCCCGATAGCAATCAGCCCCAGCATTTT.

The chain uses TRBV20-1 and TRBJ2-7, with TRBD2 matching 12 bases. CDR3 size: 14 residues. The V and J ends lost 5 bases and 3 bases, in that order; junction bases with no gene match: 5. Germline CDR1 and CDR2: DFQATT and SNEGSKA (reference sequence). The CDR3 DNA sequence: TGCAGTGCTGCGAGACTAGCGGGGGACTACGAGCAGTACTTC. Translated: CSAARLAGDYEQYF.

With regard to this clonotype: Possible read error: a much larger clone is one base away. The J gene is TRBJ2-3, the V gene TRBV9; D is ambiguous. The CDR3 length is 13 residues. The germline gives CDR1 SGDLS, CDR2 YYNGEE. The V end lost 0 bases, the J end lost 0 bases, and 2 bases lay between the germline ends. For the CDR3, the DNA is TGTGCCAGCAGCGTAGTGAGCACAGATACGCAGTATTTT. Translated, it gives CASSVVSTDTQYF. Complete variable domain (other parts from reference TRBV9 and TRBJ2-3): DSGVTQTPKHLITATGQRVTLRCSPRSGDLSVYWYQQSLDQGLQFLIQYYNGEERAKGNILERFSAQQFPDLHSELNLSSLELGDSALYFCASSVVSTDTQYFGPGTRLTVL.

This clonotype was seen at least ten times. The chain couples TRBV29-1 to TRBJ2-2; D might be TRBD1 (6 bases). This CDR3 spans 15 amino acids. The germline CDR1 and CDR2 sequences are SQVTM and ANQGSEA. Trimming shortened V by 0 bases and J by 0 bases, and 8 bases separated the two germline ends. CDR3 in DNA: TGCAGCGTTGAAGACAGGGGCTCGAACACCGGGGAGCTGTTTTTT. It encodes CSVEDRGSNTGELFF.

This clonotype occurred many times. J is TRBJ2-7 and V is TRBV29-1; the match to TRBD2 covers 7 bases. V gave up 6 bases and J gave up 4 bases; unmatched junction bases: 15. CDR3 length equals 15 residues. Germline CDR1 reads SQVTM; CDR2 reads ANQGSEA. The CDR3 nucleotides are TGCAGCGTCAGGGAGGGGCCTAGCTTTTTTTACGAGCAGTACTTC. Translating it yields CSVREGPSFFYEQYF.

This clonotype has a handful of counts. The V call is TRBV9, the J call TRBJ2-1, with 8 bases matching TRBD2. The CDR3 contains 15 residues. Per the germline V gene, CDR1 is SGDLS and CDR2 is YYNGEE. The J segment lost 11 bases and the V segment lost 4 bases, leaving 14 bases of the junction unmatched. Here the CDR3 reads CASSSISGSETKQFF. The CDR3 region has the DNA TGTGCCAGCAGCTCCATAAGCGGGAGTGAGACCAAGCAGTTCTTC. The full variable domain, with the rest looked up from reference TRBV9 and TRBJ2-1, is DSGVTQTPKHLITATGQRVTLRCSPRSGDLSVYWYQQSLDQGLQFLIQYYNGEERAKGNILERFSAQQFPDLHSELNLSSLELGDSALYFCASSSISGSETKQFFGPGTRLTVL.

This clonotype was recorded a few times. The V gene is TRBV28, the J gene TRBJ2-7; the match to TRBD2 covers 9 bases. The germline gives CDR1 MDHEN, CDR2 SYDVKM. With V trimmed by 5 bases and J by 2 bases, 7 bases remained unmatched. This CDR3 has 15 amino acids. CDR3 bases: TGTGCCAGCAGTCCTAGCGGGATAGTTCCCTACGAGCAGTACTTC. Its protein is CASSPSGIVPYEQYF.

This clonotype was seen repeatedly, ten times or more. The chain couples TRBV12-3 or TRBV12-4 to TRBJ1-5; TRBD1 matches 9 bases. V was pared by 6 bases and J by 2 bases, with 2 bases of the junction left unmatched. There are 14 residues in the CDR3. Here the CDR3 DNA reads TGTGCCAGCAGCTGGACAGGGGGCAATCAGCCCCAGCATTTT. Its translation is CASSWTGGNQPQHF.

This clonotype was counted between two and nine times. V gene TRBV2 combines with J gene TRBJ2-7; the match to TRBD1 covers 8 bases. The ends lost 6 bases at V and 5 bases at J; junction bases unmatched: 6. The CDR3 totals 13 residues. Germline CDR1 is SNHLY and CDR2 is FYNNEI. The CDR3 DNA reads TGTGCCAGCAGAGGACAGGGAATACACGAGCAGTACTTC. Translation: CASRGQGIHEQYF.

The gene calls are TRBV28 and TRBJ1-4, with a weak D call TRBD1 (6 bases). V was pared by 6 bases and J by 2 bases, with 10 bases between. From germline, CDR1 is MDHEN and CDR2 SYDVKM. This CDR3 is 14 amino acids long. CDR3 in amino acids: CASSSDSTNEKLFF. The CDR3 DNA reads TGTGCCAGCAGCTCGGACAGTACTAATGAAAAACTGTTTTTT.

Ten or more counts support this clonotype. The chain uses TRBV20-1 and TRBJ2-1; D is possibly TRBD2 (5 bases). The CDR3 has 10 amino acids. Germline loops: CDR1 DFQATT, CDR2 SNEGSKA (reference sequence). The V gene lost 7 bases and the J gene lost 7 bases, with 8 bases spanning the gap. CDR3 region: CSVEGNEQFF. DNA for the CDR3: TGCAGTGTCGAGGGAAATGAGCAGTTCTTC.

This clonotype was observed many times. The chain combines TRBV27 with TRBJ2-1; 8 positions agree with TRBD2. Trimming at V came to 4 bases and at J to 7 bases, leaving 9 bases not matched to a gene. The CDR3 loop spans 15 amino acids. The germline gives CDR1 MNHEY, CDR2 SMNVEV (reference sequence). CDR3 DNA sequence: TGTGCCAGCAGTTCCCCCGGGACTAGTCCTAATGAGCAGTTCTTC. Amino acids: CASSSPGTSPNEQFF.

This clonotype was detected ten times or more. V is TRBV12-3 or TRBV12-4 and J is TRBJ2-7; D remains ambiguous. The CDR3 contains 12 residues. Trimming removed 6 bases at V and 2 bases at J, with 8 bases between. DNA for the CDR3: TGTGCCAGCAGCCCTACAGCCTACGAGCAGTACTTC. Translating gives CASSPTAYEQYF.

This clonotype occurred many times. V and J are TRBV20-1 and TRBJ2-7; perhaps TRBD1 as D (5 bases). Germline V lookup: CDR1 DFQATT, CDR2 SNEGSKA (reference sequence). This CDR3 has 13 amino acids. With 5 bases removed from V and 0 bases from J, the gap between germline ends came to 11 bases. Written as DNA, the CDR3 is TGCAGTGCTGCCCGACAGTTCTCCTACGAGCAGTACTTC. As protein: CSAARQFSYEQYF.

The chain couples TRBV20-1 to TRBJ2-1, with D perhaps assigned TRBD1 or TRBD2 (6 bases each). Trimming cost V 3 bases and J 5 bases, with 14 bases left between them. The CDR3 extends over 14 amino acids. Germline CDR1 and CDR2: DFQATT and SNEGSKA (reference sequence). The CDR3 nucleotides are TGCAGTGCTAGCGCCGATAGGGGGGACAATGAGCAGTTCTTC. It encodes CSASADRGDNEQFF.

This clonotype showed up many times. V usage is TRBV29-1 and J usage is TRBJ1-2; D unresolved. Trimming stripped 6 bases from V and 1 base from J, with 12 bases between. The germline gives CDR1 SQVTM, CDR2 ANQGSEA. This CDR3 is built from 13 residues. Written as DNA, the CDR3 is TGCAGCGTGATGGACTCTCTTAACTATGGCTACACCTTC. Residues: CSVMDSLNYGYTF. The full variable domain, completed using reference TRBV29-1 and TRBJ1-2, is SAVISQKPSRDICQRGTSLTIQCQVDSQVTMMFWYRQQPGQSLTLIATANQGSEATYESGFVIDKFPISRPNLTFSTLTVSNMSPEDSSIYLCSVMDSLNYGYTFGSGTRLTVV.

Ten or more counts support this clonotype. One end of the junction does not line up with germline, which may come from a read error. The J gene is TRBJ2-1, the V gene TRBV12-3 or TRBV12-4; no firm D call. The CDR3 totals 13 residues. The CDR3 DNA reads TGTGCCAGCAGTTTGTCAGAGTTAGCTGAGAAGTTCTTC. This encodes CASSLSELAEKFF.

This rearrangement joins TRBV20-1 to TRBJ2-1; 8 bases line up with TRBD2. The CDR3 covers 17 residues. V lost 3 bases, J lost 4 bases, and 14 bases stayed unmatched. Per germline, CDR1 DFQATT and CDR2 SNEGSKA (reference sequence). The CDR3 loop is CSASFGLTSGEYNEQFF. The CDR3 DNA follows: TGCAGTGCTAGTTTCGGGCTAACTAGCGGAGAGTACAATGAGCAGTTCTTC.